This T cell receptor beta chain is from a study of Ad26.COV2.S vaccination and SARS-CoV-2 variants. Study-wide background: Donor was in the COV1001 Ad26.COV2.S trial arm. General study findings and limits: Vaccinated individuals (as opposed to placebo recipients) had higher spike-specific TCR breadth. Whether participants received vaccine or placebo, their non-spike TCR breadth was similar.

Treatment: some 19 received Ad26.COV2.S at low or high dose, single or two shots; about 5 received placebo; per-sample allocation not given. It was on day 63 after the first vaccine or placebo injection that samples were taken. SARS-CoV-2 spike from the Wuhan strain was encoded by the vaccine, an Ad26 vector. Some clones are missing from TCRdb's copy, which holds only in-frame ones; the method was immunoSEQ multiplex PCR. The data show about 370,000 clones, 89% seen once. To note about this clone: Its antigen is as yet unknown.

This CDR3 comprises 15 residues. V was clipped by 2 bases and J by 5 bases; unmatched bases: 4. Germline assignment: CDR1 SGHNT and CDR2 YYREEE (reference sequence). The source of this sequence is a person aged 18-65 years who received the Ad26.COV2.S COVID-19 vaccine or a placebo. Sequencing used peripheral blood, obtained in a trial of Ad26.COV2.S vaccine versus placebo. The V and J genes are TRBV5-4 and TRBJ1-4; 9 nucleotides match TRBD1. CDR3 amino acids: CASSFTGGRNEKLFF. The CDR3, as DNA: TGTGCCAGCAGCTTTACAGGGGGCCGGAATGAAAAACTGTTTTTT.